This T cell receptor beta chain was sequenced in a study of T-cell reconstitution after alpha-beta-depleted transplantation in children. This clonotype has a count of ten or more. Unique molecular identifiers were used to barcode this TCRbeta library. One entry per CDR3 protein, called by TCRdb with MiXCR from the PCR reads. Of 700,000 or so distinct CDR3 sequences listed, less than 15% are singletons. The CDR3 is made up of 12 amino acids. Germline V gene lookup returns CDR1 SGHRS and CDR2 YFSETQ. With 4 bases removed from V and 1 base from J, the gap between germline ends came to 6 bases. Here the sequenced sample was PBMCs, taken before TCRalphabeta/CD19-depleted stem cell transplant. This clonotype was obtained from a girl aged 2 to 10 with congenital amegakaryocytic thrombocytopenia, due to receive a stem cell transplant. The rearrangement joins TRBV5-1 to TRBJ2-7; D gene ambiguous. This chain's CDR3 is CASSVESYEQYF. Here the CDR3 DNA reads TGCGCCAGCAGCGTAGAGTCCTACGAGCAGTACTTC.